Listed below are T cell receptor beta chains from one sample, sequenced in a study of T cells after yellow fever vaccination. TCRdb redid the calling of the 5' RACE reads with MiXCR, one entry per CDR3 protein. The data show about 27,000 distinct CDR3 sequences, around 4.3% seen once. Sequences were derived from PBMCs, either bulk or a sorted T-cell subset (CD4+, CD8+, memory, or dextramer-sorted; not recorded which), sampled on the day of the yellow fever booster vaccination. The receptors shown here come from a man aged 18-30 years who received the YFV17D yellow fever vaccine. The CDR3 runs from the conserved cysteine through the conserved F or W. The D gene is left open where the match is weak. Some rows mark clone size as missing; the rest say once, few, many or name a class of expanded clone.

>TRBD2|few|TRBV25-1|TRBJ2-3
CASSEGLAGAKLIPTSTDTQYF
TGTGCCAGCAGTGAGGGACTAGCGGGAGCGAAACTAATCCCTACTAGCACAGATACGCAGTATTTT
>.|many|TRBV9|TRBJ1-2
CASSVDSRDYGYTF
TGTGCCAGCAGCGTAGATAGCAGGGACTATGGCTACACCTTC
>.|many|TRBV4-3|TRBJ1-6
CASSQAGGDNSPLHF
TGCGCCAGCAGCCAGGCTGGGGGGGACAATTCACCCCTCCACTTT
>.|many|TRBV5-1|TRBJ2-7
CASRGGGQLFNSYEQYF
TGCGCCAGCAGGGGGGGAGGACAGCTCTTCAACTCCTACGAGCAGTACTTC
>TRBD2|few|TRBV7-6|TRBJ2-1
CASSRTGTSERYEQFF
TGTGCCAGCAGCCGGACCGGGACTAGCGAACGGTATGAGCAGTTCTTC
>.|many|TRBV6-1|TRBJ2-3
CASSEARRGLTDTQYF
TGTGCCAGCAGTGAAGCCAGAAGGGGACTCACAGATACGCAGTATTTT
>TRBD2|few|TRBV18|TRBJ2-3
CASSPLTSGGAGPDTQYF
TGTGCCAGCTCACCATTGACTAGCGGGGGGGCCGGGCCAGATACGCAGTATTTT
>.|many|TRBV7-2|TRBJ2-5
CASSSAWRSYQETQYF
TGTGCCAGCAGCTCAGCGTGGAGGTCGTACCAAGAGACCCAGTACTTC
>TRBD2|.|TRBV2|TRBJ2-5
CASRPTSGVQETQYF
TGTGCCAGCAGGCCGACTAGCGGGGTCCAAGAGACCCAGTACTTC
>.|many|TRBV28|TRBJ2-1
CASSSGVSSYNEQFF
TGTGCCAGCAGTTCTGGGGTGAGCTCCTACAATGAGCAGTTCTTC
>TRBD2|many|TRBV29-1|TRBJ2-1
CSVDVASGGASYNEQFF
TGCAGCGTTGATGTCGCTAGCGGGGGGGCAAGCTACAATGAGCAGTTCTTC
>TRBD1|many|TRBV5-4|TRBJ2-3
CASSVQGATDTQYF
TGTGCCAGCAGCGTACAGGGGGCCACAGATACGCAGTATTTT
>.|.|TRBV5-6|TRBJ1-6
CASSLGLGGSPLHF
TGTGCCAGCAGCTTGGGTCTTGGGGGTTCACCCCTCCACTTT
>TRBD2|many|TRBV5-1|TRBJ2-7
CASYPLPSGASYEQYF
TGCGCCAGCTACCCTCTTCCTAGCGGGGCCTCCTACGAGCAGTACTTC
>TRBD2|many|TRBV6-2/TRBV6-3|TRBJ2-1
CASSLARFNEQFF
TGTGCCAGCTCACTAGCGAGGTTCAATGAGCAGTTCTTC
>.|.|TRBV6-5|TRBJ1-5
CASSFLGQPQHF
TGTGCCAGCAGTTTTTTAGGGCAGCCCCAGCATTTT
>TRBD1|many|TRBV10-3|TRBJ1-1
CAISRDRGIVFF
TGTGCCATCAGCCGGGACAGGGGGATCGTTTTCTTT
>TRBD2|many|TRBV12-3/TRBV12-4|TRBJ2-4
CASSRLAGGPAPKNIQYF
TGTGCCAGCAGCCGACTAGCGGGGGGGCCTGCCCCCAAAAACATTCAGTACTTC